This TCR beta chain was captured in a study of cytomegalovirus exposure and HLA in healthy donors. Study-wide context: An early data release held some 89 million unique TCRs from HLA-typed donors.

PCR primers comprised 60 Vbeta and 13 Jbeta primers. TCRdb's copy holds only in-frame clones and misses some; the assay was immunoSEQ multiplex PCR. The table lists under 100,000 clones, under 80% of them singletons. This clone was seen a single time. The CDR3 runs 16 residues. Germline values: CDR1 SGHDT, CDR2 YYEEEE. The V end was cut by 4 bases, the J end by 0 bases, with 16 bases between. This TCR came from a boy aged 10-17 years in good health and CMV-seronegative. V and J are TRBV5-6 and TRBJ1-2; D is perhaps TRBD1 (6 bases). Material: PBMCs. The CDR3 reads CASSPEGGITNYGYTF. Here the CDR3 DNA reads TGTGCCAGCAGCCCGGAGGGGGGGATAACTAACTATGGCTACACCTTC.